This TCR beta chain was sequenced during a study of T cell responses to AZD1222 COVID-19 vaccine. Findings and limits, study-wide: Seropositive AZD1222 recipients at baseline numbered only six or seven. Spike was spanned by vaccine-associated CD4 TCRs, with dominance at 160-218 and 743-854. Unmutated variant regions are reportedly targeted by nearly half of spike-specific TCRs.

Details on this clone: Its antigen is unknown.

The germline CDR1 and CDR2 sequences are MDHEN and SYDVKM. The V segment lost 3 bases and the J segment 0 bases; nucleotides outside the gene matches: 7. This CDR3 contains 16 residues. Assay used: immunoSEQ multiplex PCR; TCRdb lists only in-frame clones, some missing. The sample has roughly 70,000 clones, around 80% seen once; the top ten hold over 12%. Pooled together were second doses at about 4 or about 12 weeks. This chain joins TRBV28 and TRBJ1-2, with TRBD1 matching over 7 bases. This material consisted of peripheral blood, taken 28 days after the second AZD1222 dose. The receptor was isolated from an adult who received the AZD1222 COVID-19 vaccine. The chain's CDR3 is CASSFPLGQANYGYTF. In DNA form, the CDR3 reads TGTGCCAGCAGTTTTCCCCTTGGACAGGCTAACTATGGCTACACCTTC.